These T cell receptor beta chains were read from a single sample in a study of a mutant IDH1 vaccine in newly diagnosed glioma. Libraries were prepared by immunoSEQ multiplex PCR; TCRdb keeps only in-frame clonotypes and omits some of them. The table records under 150,000 clones, about four fifths of them present only once. No antigens are known for them. This sample comprised PBMCs, obtained from a glioma patient whose treatment included an IDH1 peptide vaccine. Source of these receptors: a man aged 35-49 years with glioma. Both conserved end residues are part of each CDR3. Each record gives: V gene, J gene, D gene, clone size, CDR3 DNA, CDR3 protein. D genes are given only for firm matches. A row's size may be missing; if present it is once, few, many or a size class.

TRBV2	TRBJ1-5	.	few	TGTGCCAGCAGTTCGAATCAGCCCCAGCATTTT	CASSSNQPQHF
TRBV28	TRBJ2-5	.	few	TGTGCCAGCAGAAGAGAGACCCAGTACTTC	CASRRETQYF
TRBV7-9	TRBJ2-7	.	.	TGTGCCAGCAGCTTAGTAGGTGGGGGAAGCGAGCAGTACTTC	CASSLVGGGSEQYF
TRBV11-2	TRBJ1-1	.	.	TGTGCCAGCAGCTTCGCAACTGAAGCTTTCTTT	CASSFATEAFF
TRBV19	TRBJ2-7	TRBD2	.	TGTGCCAGTAGCATCCCGGCGGGAGGGCAAGTTGTCGAGCAGTACTTC	CASSIPAGGQVVEQYF
TRBV7-9	TRBJ2-3	.	.	TGTGCCAGCAGCTTAGTCAGAGGGGATACGCAGTATTTT	CASSLVRGDTQYF
TRBV5-1	TRBJ2-1	TRBD2	.	TGCGCCAGCAGCTTCGGACTAGCGGCCTACAATGAGCAGTTCTTC	CASSFGLAAYNEQFF
TRBV6-1	TRBJ2-7	.	.	TGTGCCAGCAGAACTCCTCCTTCTTCTCGCGAGCAGTACTTC	CASRTPPSSREQYF
TRBV4-3	TRBJ2-3	TRBD2	.	TGCGCCAGCAGCCAAGAGTTGTGGCGGGAGGGGGCAGATACGCAGTATTTT	CASSQELWREGADTQYF
TRBV28	TRBJ1-5	TRBD1	.	TGTGCCAGCAGTCTGGGACAGTACAATCAGCCCCAGCATTTT	CASSLGQYNQPQHF
TRBV11-3	TRBJ1-1	.	.	TGTGCCAGCAGCTTATCAGGGAACACTGAAGCTTTCTTT	CASSLSGNTEAFF
TRBV19	TRBJ2-1	TRBD2	.	TGTGCCAGTAGCATAAGCGCGGGCGGGACTAGCGGGAGCAGTGAGCAGTTCTTC	CASSISAGGTSGSSEQFF
TRBV5-1	TRBJ2-7	TRBD1	.	TGCGCCAGCAGGAATGGACAGGGGGCCCTCTACGAGCAGTACTTC	CASRNGQGALYEQYF
TRBV7-9	TRBJ2-6	.	.	TGTGCCAGCAGCACCAACCGGGTTGCTGGGGCCAACGTCCTGACTTTC	CASSTNRVAGANVLTF
TRBV28	TRBJ2-2	.	.	TGTGCCAGCAGTTTACAGCCTGGAGGCGGGGAGCTGTTTTTT	CASSLQPGGGELFF
TRBV25-1	TRBJ2-7	TRBD1	.	TGTGCCAGCAGTGGAGGACAGGAGAGCTACGAGCAGTACTTC	CASSGGQESYEQYF
TRBV10-3	TRBJ1-1	.	.	TGTGCCATCAGTAGCTCTTGGGGATCTATGAACACTGAAGCTTTCTTT	CAISSSWGSMNTEAFF
TRBV10-2	TRBJ2-7	.	few	TGCGCCAGCAGTGATCCTACTGTCTACGAGCAGTACTTC	CASSDPTVYEQYF
TRBV29-1	TRBJ2-7	.	.	TGCAGCGCCGAAGGGGCCAGGGGATCCTACGAGCAGTACTTC	CSAEGARGSYEQYF
TRBV7-3	TRBJ2-3	.	.	TGTGCCAGCAGCTCGACCGGGGATACGCAGTATTTT	CASSSTGDTQYF
TRBV2	TRBJ2-7	.	.	TGTGCCAGCAGTGAAGACCACCCATCCACCTACGAGCAGTACTTC	CASSEDHPSTYEQYF
TRBV7-6	TRBJ1-2	.	.	TGTGCCAGCAGCTTAGGGGCGGGAGCTAACTATGGCTACACCTTC	CASSLGAGANYGYTF
TRBV6-1	TRBJ1-1	.	.	TGTGCCAGCAGTGAAGGGTCGAACACTGAAGCTTTCTTT	CASSEGSNTEAFF
TRBV4-2	TRBJ1-1	.	.	TGTGCCAGCAGCCAACTGAACACTGAAGCTTTCTTT	CASSQLNTEAFF
TRBV9	TRBJ1-1	.	.	TGTGCCAGCAGCACCGGCGGGGAGGGCACTGAAGCTTTCTTT	CASSTGGEGTEAFF
TRBV30	TRBJ2-7	TRBD2	.	TGTGCCTGGAGTGTACCCGGACTAGTAAGAGAGCAGTACTTC	CAWSVPGLVREQYF
TRBV30	TRBJ1-1	.	few	TGTGCCTGGAGTGCTCAGACACCGAACACTGAAGCTTTCTTT	CAWSAQTPNTEAFF
TRBV2	TRBJ1-2	TRBD1	.	TGTGCCAGCAGTGGTTGGACAGGGGCTAACTATGGCTACACCTTC	CASSGWTGANYGYTF
TRBV4-1	TRBJ2-1	TRBD2	.	TGCGCCAGCAGCCGAGAACCGGGACTAGGAGATGTGCAGTTCTTC	CASSREPGLGDVQFF
TRBV28	TRBJ1-2	.	few	TGTGCCAGCAGCGACAGGCGGGAAGGCTACACCTTC	CASSDRREGYTF
TRBV7-2	TRBJ2-7	TRBD1	.	TGTGCCAGCAGCTCCGGTGGACAGGGATCCTACGAGCAGTACTTC	CASSSGGQGSYEQYF
TRBV29-1	TRBJ2-3	.	.	TGCAGCGTCGAGAGCCTTCTGGGAGATACGCAGTATTTT	CSVESLLGDTQYF
TRBV25-1	TRBJ1-2	.	.	TGTGCCAGCAGTGAAGGGGACGGCGCTAACTATGGCTACACCTTC	CASSEGDGANYGYTF
TRBV7-9	TRBJ2-7	.	.	TGTGCCAGCAGCTTAGTGGGTACCTACGAGCAGTACTTC	CASSLVGTYEQYF
TRBV5-1	TRBJ2-3	.	.	TGCGCCAGCAGCTTGGGGAGGGGACAGTCCGCAGATACGCAGTATTTT	CASSLGRGQSADTQYF
TRBV6-6	TRBJ1-6	.	.	TGTGCCAGCAGCCCACTTGGGCGCGGCTCACCCCTCCACTTT	CASSPLGRGSPLHF
TRBV5-6	TRBJ2-5	.	.	TGTGCCAGCAGCCGAGGGCAGGGTGAGTGGGAGACCCAGTACTTC	CASSRGQGEWETQYF
TRBV5-8	TRBJ2-7	TRBD1	.	TGTGCCAGCAGCCTCGGACAGGTCTCCTACGAGCAGTACTTC	CASSLGQVSYEQYF
TRBV7-8	TRBJ1-1	.	.	TGTGCCAGCAGCAGGGACGGGAGGACTGAAGCTTTCTTT	CASSRDGRTEAFF
TRBV6-5	TRBJ1-2	.	few	TGTGCCAGCAGTTACTCGAACTCCCTGGGAGGCTACACCTTC	CASSYSNSLGGYTF
TRBV28	TRBJ2-5	.	.	TGTGCCAGCAGTCCCGCCGGGGAAGAGACCCAGTACTTC	CASSPAGEETQYF
TRBV30	TRBJ1-5	TRBD1	few	TGTGCCTGGACCTCGGACAGGGGGCGTCAGCCCCAGCATTTT	CAWTSDRGRQPQHF
TRBV5-1	TRBJ1-6	.	.	TGCGCCAGCAGCTTGGCCCCCAGCGGAGATAATTCACCCCTCCACTTT	CASSLAPSGDNSPLHF
TRBV29-1	TRBJ2-7	TRBD2	once	TGCAGCGTTGACCAAAGGACTAGCGGGACTTACGAGCAGTACTTC	CSVDQRTSGTYEQYF
TRBV2	TRBJ2-3	.	.	TGTGCCAGCAGGGAGGGAAGCACAGATACGCAGTATTTT	CASREGSTDTQYF